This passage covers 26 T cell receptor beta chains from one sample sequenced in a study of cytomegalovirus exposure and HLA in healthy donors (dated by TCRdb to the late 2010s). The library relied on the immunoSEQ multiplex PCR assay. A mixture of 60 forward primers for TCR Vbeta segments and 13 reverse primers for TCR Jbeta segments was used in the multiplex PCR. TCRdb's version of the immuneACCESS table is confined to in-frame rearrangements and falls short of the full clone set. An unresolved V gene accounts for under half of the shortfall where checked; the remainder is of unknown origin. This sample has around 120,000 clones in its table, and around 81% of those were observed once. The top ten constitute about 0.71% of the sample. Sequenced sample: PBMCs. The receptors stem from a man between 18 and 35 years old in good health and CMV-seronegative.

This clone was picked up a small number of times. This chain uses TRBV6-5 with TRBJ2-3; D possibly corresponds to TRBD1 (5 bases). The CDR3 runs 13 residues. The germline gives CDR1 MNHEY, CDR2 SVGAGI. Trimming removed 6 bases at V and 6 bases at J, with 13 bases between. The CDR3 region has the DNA TGTGCCAGCAGCCCACACAGGCGCGATACGCAGTATTTT. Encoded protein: CASSPHRRDTQYF.

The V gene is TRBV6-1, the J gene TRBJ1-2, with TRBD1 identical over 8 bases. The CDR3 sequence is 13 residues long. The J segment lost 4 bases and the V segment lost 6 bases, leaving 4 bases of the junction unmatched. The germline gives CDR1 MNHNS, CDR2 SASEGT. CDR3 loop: CASRAGQGYGYTF. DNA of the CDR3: TGTGCCAGCAGGGCCGGACAGGGCTATGGCTACACCTTC.

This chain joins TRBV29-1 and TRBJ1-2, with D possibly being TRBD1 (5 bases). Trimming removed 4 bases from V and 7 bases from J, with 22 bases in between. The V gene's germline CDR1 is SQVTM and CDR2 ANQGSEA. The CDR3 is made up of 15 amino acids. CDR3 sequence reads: CSVAVAVTASSGYTF. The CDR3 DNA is TGCAGCGTTGCCGTAGCGGTGACAGCTAGTTCTGGCTACACCTTC.

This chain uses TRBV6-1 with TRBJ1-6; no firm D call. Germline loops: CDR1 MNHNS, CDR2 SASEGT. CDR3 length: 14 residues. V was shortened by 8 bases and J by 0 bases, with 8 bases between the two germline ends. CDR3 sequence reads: CASGGSSYNSPLHF. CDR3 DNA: TGTGCCAGCGGAGGAAGCTCCTATAATTCACCCCTCCACTTT.

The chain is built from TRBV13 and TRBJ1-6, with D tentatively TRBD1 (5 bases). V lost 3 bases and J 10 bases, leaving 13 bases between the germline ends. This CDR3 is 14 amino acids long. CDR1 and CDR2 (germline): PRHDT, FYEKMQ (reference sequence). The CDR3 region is CASSFPQGSSPLHF. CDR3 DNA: TGTGCCAGCAGCTTTCCGCAGGGATCCTCACCCCTCCACTTT. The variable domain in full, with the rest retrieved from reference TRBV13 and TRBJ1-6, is AAGVIQSPRHLIKEKRETATLKCYPIPRHDTVYWYQQGPGQDPQFLISFYEKMQSDKGSIPDRFSAQQFSDYHSELNMSSLELGDSALYFCASSFPQGSSPLHFGNGTRLTVT.

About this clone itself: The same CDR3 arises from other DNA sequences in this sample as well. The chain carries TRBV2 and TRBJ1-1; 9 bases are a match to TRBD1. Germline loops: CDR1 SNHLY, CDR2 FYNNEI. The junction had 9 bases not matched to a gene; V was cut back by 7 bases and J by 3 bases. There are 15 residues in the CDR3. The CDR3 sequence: CASTGTGKRDTEAFF. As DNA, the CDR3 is TGTGCCAGCACCGGGACAGGGAAAAGAGACACTGAAGCTTTCTTT.

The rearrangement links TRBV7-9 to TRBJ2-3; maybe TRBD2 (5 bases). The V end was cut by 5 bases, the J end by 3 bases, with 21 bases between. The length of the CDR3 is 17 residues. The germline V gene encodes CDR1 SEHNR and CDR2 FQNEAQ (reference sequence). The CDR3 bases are TGTGCCAGCAGCCCCTCTCGGACTCTGCCCGGAACAGATACGCAGTATTTT. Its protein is CASSPSRTLPGTDTQYF.

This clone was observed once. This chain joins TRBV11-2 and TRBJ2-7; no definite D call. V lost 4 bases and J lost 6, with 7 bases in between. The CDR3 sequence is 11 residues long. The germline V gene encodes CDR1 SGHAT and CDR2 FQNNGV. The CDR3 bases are TGTGCCAGCAGCTATTCGAGCGAGCAGTACTTC. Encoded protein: CASSYSSEQYF.

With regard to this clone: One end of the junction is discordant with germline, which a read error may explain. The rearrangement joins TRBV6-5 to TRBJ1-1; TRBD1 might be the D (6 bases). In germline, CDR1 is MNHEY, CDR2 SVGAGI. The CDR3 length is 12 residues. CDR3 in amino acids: CVSSWAGAEAFF. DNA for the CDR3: TGTGTCAGCAGTTGGGCAGGGGCTGAAGCTTTCTTT.

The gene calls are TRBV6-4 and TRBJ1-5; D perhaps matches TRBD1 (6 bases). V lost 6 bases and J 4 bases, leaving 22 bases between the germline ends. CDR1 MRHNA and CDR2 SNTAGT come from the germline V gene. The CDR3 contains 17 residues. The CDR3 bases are TGTGCCAGCAGGGGAGCAGGGGACGAAGATATAAATCAGCCCCAGCATTTT. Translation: CASRGAGDEDINQPQHF.

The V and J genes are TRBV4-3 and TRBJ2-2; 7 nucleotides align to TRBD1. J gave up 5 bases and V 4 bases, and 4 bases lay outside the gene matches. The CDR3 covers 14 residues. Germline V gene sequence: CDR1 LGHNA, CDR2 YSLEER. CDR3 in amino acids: CASSPDRVTGELFF. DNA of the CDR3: TGCGCCAGCAGCCCAGACAGGGTGACCGGGGAGCTGTTTTTT.

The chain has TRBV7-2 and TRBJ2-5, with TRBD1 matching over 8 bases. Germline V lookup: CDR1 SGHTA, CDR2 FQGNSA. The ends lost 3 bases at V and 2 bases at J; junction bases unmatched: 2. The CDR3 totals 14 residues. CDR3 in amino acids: CASSFRGQQETQYF. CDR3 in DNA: TGTGCCAGCAGCTTCAGGGGGCAACAAGAGACCCAGTACTTC.

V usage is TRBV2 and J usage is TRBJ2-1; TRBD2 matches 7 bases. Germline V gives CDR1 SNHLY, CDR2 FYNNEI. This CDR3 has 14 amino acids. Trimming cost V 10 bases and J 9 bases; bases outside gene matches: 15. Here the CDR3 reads CATLGTTMVREQFF. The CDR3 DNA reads TGTGCCACATTGGGGACTACGATGGTACGTGAGCAGTTCTTC.

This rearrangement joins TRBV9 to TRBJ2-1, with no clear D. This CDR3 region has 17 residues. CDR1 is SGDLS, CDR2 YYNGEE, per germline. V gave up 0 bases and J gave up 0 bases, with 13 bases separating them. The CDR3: CASSVDSFLSSYNEQFF. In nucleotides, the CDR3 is TGTGCCAGCAGCGTAGATAGCTTCTTAAGCTCCTACAATGAGCAGTTCTTC.

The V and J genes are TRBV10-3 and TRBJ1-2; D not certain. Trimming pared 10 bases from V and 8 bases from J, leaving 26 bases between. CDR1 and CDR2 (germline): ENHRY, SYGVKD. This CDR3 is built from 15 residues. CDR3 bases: TGTGCCACCTCAGGAGTCGGGAAGCCTGAGACGGGCTACACCTTC. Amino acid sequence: CATSGVGKPETGYTF.

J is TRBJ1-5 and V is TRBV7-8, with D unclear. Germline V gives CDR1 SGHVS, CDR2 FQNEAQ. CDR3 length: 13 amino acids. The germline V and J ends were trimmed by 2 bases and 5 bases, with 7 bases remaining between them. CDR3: CASSLQRDQPQHF. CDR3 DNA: TGTGCCAGCAGCTTACAGAGGGATCAGCCCCAGCATTTT.

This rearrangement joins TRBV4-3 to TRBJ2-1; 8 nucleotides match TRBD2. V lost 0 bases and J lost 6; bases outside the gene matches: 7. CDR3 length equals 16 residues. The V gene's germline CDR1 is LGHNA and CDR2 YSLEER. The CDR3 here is CASSQDWGTSGNEQFF. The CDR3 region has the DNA TGCGCCAGCAGCCAAGATTGGGGGACTAGTGGCAATGAGCAGTTCTTC.

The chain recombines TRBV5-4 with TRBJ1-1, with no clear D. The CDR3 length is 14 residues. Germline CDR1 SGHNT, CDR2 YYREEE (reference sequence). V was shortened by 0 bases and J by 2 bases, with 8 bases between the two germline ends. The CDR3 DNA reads TGTGCCAGCAGCTTGGGGCGGAGAAACACTGAAGCTTTCTTT. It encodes CASSLGRRNTEAFF.

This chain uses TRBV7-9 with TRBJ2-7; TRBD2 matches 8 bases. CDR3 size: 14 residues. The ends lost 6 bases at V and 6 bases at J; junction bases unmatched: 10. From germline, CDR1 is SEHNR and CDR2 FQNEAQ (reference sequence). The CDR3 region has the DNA TGTGCCAGCAGTAATTTAGCGGGGTTGGGCGAGCAGTACTTC. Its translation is CASSNLAGLGEQYF.

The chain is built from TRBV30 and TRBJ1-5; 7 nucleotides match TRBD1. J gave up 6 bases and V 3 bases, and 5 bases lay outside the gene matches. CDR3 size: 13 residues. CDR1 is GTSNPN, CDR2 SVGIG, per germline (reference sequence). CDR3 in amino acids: CAWSIDRAQPQHF. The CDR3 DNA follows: TGTGCCTGGAGCATCGACAGGGCTCAGCCCCAGCATTTT. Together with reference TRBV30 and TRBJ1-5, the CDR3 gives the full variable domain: SQTIHQWPATLVQPVGSPLSLECTVEGTSNPNLYWYRQAAGRGLQLLFYSVGIGQISSEVPQNLSASRPQDRQFILSSKKLLLSDSGFYLCAWSIDRAQPQHFGDGTRLSIL.

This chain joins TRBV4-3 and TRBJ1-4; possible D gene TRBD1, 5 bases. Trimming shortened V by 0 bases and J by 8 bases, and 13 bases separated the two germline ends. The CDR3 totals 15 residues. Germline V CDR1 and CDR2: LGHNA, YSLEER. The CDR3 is CASSQEGGFQEKLFF. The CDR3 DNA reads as TGCGCCAGCAGCCAAGAGGGGGGATTCCAAGAAAAACTGTTTTTT.

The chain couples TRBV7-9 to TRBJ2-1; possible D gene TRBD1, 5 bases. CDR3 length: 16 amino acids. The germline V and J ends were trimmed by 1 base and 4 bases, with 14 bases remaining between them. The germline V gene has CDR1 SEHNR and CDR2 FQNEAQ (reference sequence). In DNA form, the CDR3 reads TGTGCCAGCAGCTTAGTCCTCTGGGGCGGTTACAATGAGCAGTTCTTC. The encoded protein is CASSLVLWGGYNEQFF.

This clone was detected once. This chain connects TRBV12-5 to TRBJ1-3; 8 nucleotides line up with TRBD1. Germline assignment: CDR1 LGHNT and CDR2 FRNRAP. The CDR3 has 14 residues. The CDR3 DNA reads TGTGCCACCTTTTCCGGACAGGGACGAAACACCATATATTTT. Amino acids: CATFSGQGRNTIYF.

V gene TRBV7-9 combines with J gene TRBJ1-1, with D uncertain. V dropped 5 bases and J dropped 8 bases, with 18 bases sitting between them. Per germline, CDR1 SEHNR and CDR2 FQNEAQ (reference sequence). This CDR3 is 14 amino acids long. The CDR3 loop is CASSTQSSSTEAFF. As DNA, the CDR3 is TGTGCCAGCAGCACACAGAGTAGTTCCACCGAAGCTTTCTTT.

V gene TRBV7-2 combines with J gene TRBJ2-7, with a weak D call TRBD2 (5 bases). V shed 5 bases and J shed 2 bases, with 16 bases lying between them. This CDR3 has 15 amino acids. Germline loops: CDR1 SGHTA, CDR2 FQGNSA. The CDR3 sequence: CASSRNPIGTYEQYF. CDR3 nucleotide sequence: TGTGCCAGCAGCCGAAACCCTATCGGGACCTACGAGCAGTACTTC.

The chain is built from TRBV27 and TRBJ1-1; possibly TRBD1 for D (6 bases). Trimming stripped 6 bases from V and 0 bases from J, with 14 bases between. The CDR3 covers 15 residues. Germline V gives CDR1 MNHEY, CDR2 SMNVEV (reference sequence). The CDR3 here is CASSPGAHMNTEAFF. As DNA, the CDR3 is TGTGCCAGCAGCCCAGGGGCTCACATGAACACTGAAGCTTTCTTT.